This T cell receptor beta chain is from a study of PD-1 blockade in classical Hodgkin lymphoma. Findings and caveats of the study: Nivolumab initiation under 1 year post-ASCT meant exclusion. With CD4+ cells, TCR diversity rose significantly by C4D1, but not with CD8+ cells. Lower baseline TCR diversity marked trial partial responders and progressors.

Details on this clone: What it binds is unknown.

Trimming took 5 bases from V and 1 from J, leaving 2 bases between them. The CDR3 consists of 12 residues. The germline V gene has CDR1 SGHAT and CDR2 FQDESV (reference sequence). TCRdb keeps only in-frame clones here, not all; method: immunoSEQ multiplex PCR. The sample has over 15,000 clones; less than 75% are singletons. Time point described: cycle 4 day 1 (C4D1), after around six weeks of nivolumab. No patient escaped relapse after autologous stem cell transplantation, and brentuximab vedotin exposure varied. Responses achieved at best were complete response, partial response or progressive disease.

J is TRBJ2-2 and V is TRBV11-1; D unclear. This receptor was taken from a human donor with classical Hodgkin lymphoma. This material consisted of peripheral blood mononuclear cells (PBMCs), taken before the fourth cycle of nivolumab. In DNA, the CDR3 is TGTGCCAGCAGCCTGAACACCGGGGAGCTGTTTTTT. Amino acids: CASSLNTGELFF.